This passage covers 23 T cell receptor beta chains from one sample sequenced in a study of cytotoxic CD8 clonotypes in ibrutinib-treated CLL. Sequencing used immunoSEQ multiplex PCR; TCRdb keeps in-frame clones, though not all of them. The table has approximately 60,000 clones, nearly 55% seen once. Source: PBMCs, taken at disease progression, from a patient treated with ibrutinib. The receptors stem from a human donor with chronic lymphocytic leukemia.

This clone was found a few times. The chain is built from TRBV10-1 and TRBJ1-5; D not certain. This CDR3 has 13 amino acids. CDR1 is WNHNN and CDR2 is SYGVQD in the germline V gene (reference sequence). Trimming removed 5 bases at V and 0 bases at J, with 5 bases between. The CDR3 reads CASSLVSNQPQHF. DNA of the CDR3: TGCGCCAGCAGTTTAGTTAGCAATCAGCCCCAGCATTTT.

The V call is TRBV6-5, the J call TRBJ2-1, with D perhaps TRBD1 or TRBD2 (5 bases each). Germline values: CDR1 MNHEY, CDR2 SVGAGI. The CDR3 spans 15 residues. V gave up 1 base and J gave up 7 bases, with 14 bases separating them. CDR3 DNA sequence: TGTGCCAGCAGTTACTATGGGGGTCAGGAGAATGAGCAGTTCTTC. This codes for CASSYYGGQENEQFF.

As DNA, the CDR3 is TGTGCCAGTAGTATTCGACAGGGATTCTACAATGAGCAGTTCTTC. As protein: CASSIRQGFYNEQFF. The chain is built from TRBV19 and TRBJ2-1, with 7 bases matching TRBD1. CDR1 LNHDA and CDR2 SQIVND come from the germline V gene (reference sequence). This CDR3 region has 15 residues. V shed 3 bases, J shed 3 bases, and the junction held 5 bases outside the gene matches.

Only a few counts were recorded for this clone. The genes are TRBV6-5 and TRBJ1-5; no reliable D call. The germline V gene has CDR1 MNHEY and CDR2 SVGAGI. Deletions cut 0 bases from V and 3 bases from J, with 9 bases between. This CDR3 has 15 residues. CDR3 DNA: TGTGCCAGCAGTTACTCTAGCCAGGCCAATCAGCCCCAGCATTTT. Its translation is CASSYSSQANQPQHF.

The V call is TRBV7-9, the J call TRBJ2-5, with TRBD2 matching 7 bases. V lost 1 base to trimming and J lost 5 bases; unmatched junction nucleotides: 7. The CDR3 is made up of 15 amino acids. In germline, CDR1 is SEHNR, CDR2 FQNEAQ (reference sequence). The CDR3 here is CASSLGGTMVETQYF. CDR3 DNA sequence: TGTGCCAGCAGCTTAGGAGGGACTATGGTGGAGACCCAGTACTTC.

The chain recombines TRBV18 with TRBJ2-2; D is perhaps TRBD1 (5 bases). Germline V CDR1 and CDR2: KGHSH, LQKENI. The CDR3 is made up of 15 amino acids. V was cut by 3 bases and J by 4 bases, with 12 bases left in between. The CDR3 spells CASSPSTVFTGELFF. The CDR3 nucleotides read TGTGCCAGCTCACCCTCGACAGTTTTCACCGGGGAGCTGTTTTTT.

The rearrangement uses TRBV14 and TRBJ2-1, with D possibly matching TRBD1 (5 bases). This CDR3 comprises 14 residues. Germline-derived CDR1 and CDR2 are SGHDN and FVKESK. The ends were cut back, 1 base at V and 7 bases at J, with 11 bases in the middle. Written as DNA, the CDR3 is TGTGCCAGCAGCCAAGCGTTTTCAGGGAATGAGCAGTTCTTC. The encoded protein is CASSQAFSGNEQFF.

This rearrangement joins TRBV6-5 to TRBJ2-4; 7 positions agree with TRBD2. The CDR3 runs to 14 residues. Trimming cost V 5 bases and J 3 bases; bases outside gene matches: 4. The germline CDR1 and CDR2 sequences are MNHEY and SVGAGI. In DNA form, the CDR3 reads TGTGCCAGCAGTCAAACTAGCGACAAAAACATTCAGTACTTC. This codes for CASSQTSDKNIQYF.

This chain uses TRBV28 with TRBJ2-7, with D perhaps matching TRBD1 (6 bases). The CDR3 is 13 residues long. Looked up from germline, CDR1 is MDHEN and CDR2 is SYDVKM. Trimming removed 9 bases from V and 3 bases from J, with 15 bases in between. The CDR3 protein is CASRPGHLYEQYF. Written as DNA, the CDR3 is TGTGCCAGTCGTCCGGGACATCTCTACGAGCAGTACTTC.

The CDR3, as DNA: TGTGCCAGCAGCTTAGTTCTCGGGATTAATGAAAAACTGTTTTTT. Translating it yields CASSLVLGINEKLFF. This chain joins TRBV7-9 and TRBJ1-4; D gene ambiguous. With 1 base removed from V and 4 bases from J, the gap between germline ends came to 10 bases. Germline lookup yields CDR1 SEHNR and CDR2 FQNEAQ (reference sequence). This CDR3 spans 15 amino acids.

This clone was counted a few times. V is TRBV7-9 and J is TRBJ2-7, with D unclear. The germline gives CDR1 SEHNR, CDR2 FQNEAQ (reference sequence). The CDR3 is 17 amino acids. V lost 0 bases to trimming and J lost 0 bases, with 15 bases between them. The CDR3 DNA reads as TGTGCCAGCAGCTTAGCGTTGGCTACCACCAGCTCCTACGAGCAGTACTTC. It codes for CASSLALATTSSYEQYF.

The chain recombines TRBV7-9 with TRBJ2-7; D uncertain. Between the trimmed V and J ends, which lost 2 bases and 2 bases, there was a span of 7 bases. This CDR3 contains 13 residues. Germline V CDR1 and CDR2: SEHNR, FQNEAQ (reference sequence). This chain's CDR3 is CASSLSGPYEQYF. Here the CDR3 DNA reads TGTGCCAGCAGCTTATCCGGGCCCTACGAGCAGTACTTC.

This clone has ten or more counts. The V gene is TRBV30, the J gene TRBJ2-7, with 11 positions matching TRBD1. Trimming at V came to 6 bases and at J to 6 bases, leaving 7 bases not matched to a gene. The CDR3 is 13 residues long. Germline V CDR1 and CDR2: GTSNPN, SVGIG (reference sequence). In nucleotides, the CDR3 is TGTGCCTGCTCAACGGACAGGGGGCTCGAGCAGTACTTC. Amino acids: CACSTDRGLEQYF.

The chain links TRBV10-3 to TRBJ2-3; 12 bases are a match to TRBD2. Germline V CDR1 and CDR2: ENHRY, SYGVKD. The CDR3 length is 19 residues. With V trimmed by 4 bases and J by 0 bases, 11 bases remained unmatched. CDR3 DNA sequence: TGTGCCATCAGTGGTTCCGGGACTAGCGGGCTGGCTAGCACAGATACGCAGTATTTT. It is translated as CAISGSGTSGLASTDTQYF.

The chain is built from TRBV28 and TRBJ2-4, with 7 bases matching TRBD1. The V gene end was trimmed by 9 bases and the J gene end by 7 bases; junction bases not matched to a gene: 12. CDR3 length: 14 residues. Germline assignment: CDR1 MDHEN and CDR2 SYDVKM. The CDR3 DNA reads as TGTGCCAGTACCCAGACAGGGTTGGTGAACATTCAGTACTTC. Translation: CASTQTGLVNIQYF.

This sequence joins TRBV11-2 and TRBJ1-5; D is unclear. Trimming stripped 3 bases from V and 9 bases from J, with 12 bases between. Per germline, CDR1 SGHAT and CDR2 FQNNGV. The CDR3 length is 13 residues. CDR3 coding DNA: TGTGCCAGCAGCTTTACTTCCGCGGGGCCCCAGCATTTT. Translated: CASSFTSAGPQHF. The whole variable domain, filled in from reference TRBV11-2 and TRBJ1-5, reads EAGVAQSPRYKIIEKRQSVAFWCNPISGHATLYWYQQILGQGPKLLIQFQNNGVVDDSQLPKDRFSAERLKGVDSTLKIQPAKLEDSAVYLCASSFTSAGPQHFGDGTRLSIL.

This clone was counted a single time. CDR3 sequence: CASSLAPGLGTGELFF. The CDR3 DNA reads as TGTGCCAGCAGCTTAGCTCCGGGCTTGGGCACCGGGGAGCTGTTTTTT. The V call is TRBV7-2, the J call TRBJ2-2; D gene unclear. V was pared by 0 bases and J by 4 bases, with 12 bases between. The germline CDR1 and CDR2 sequences are SGHTA and FQGNSA. This CDR3 has 16 amino acids.

This rearrangement joins TRBV30 to TRBJ1-1; D is perhaps TRBD1 (6 bases). The CDR3 is 13 amino acids. Germline CDR1 reads GTSNPN; CDR2 reads SVGIG (reference sequence). Trimming took off 3 bases at V and 4 bases at J, with 12 bases between the two ends. The CDR3 bases are TGTGCCTGGAGCACAGGGACCAGCACTGAAGCTTTCTTT. Translation: CAWSTGTSTEAFF. The full variable domain, with the rest looked up from reference TRBV30 and TRBJ1-1, is SQTIHQWPATLVQPVGSPLSLECTVEGTSNPNLYWYRQAAGRGLQLLFYSVGIGQISSEVPQNLSASRPQDRQFILSSKKLLLSDSGFYLCAWSTGTSTEAFFGQGTRLTVV.

CDR3 region: CASSVGSGVPQTQYF. The CDR3, as DNA: TGTGCCAGCAGCGTAGGTAGCGGGGTCCCCCAGACCCAGTACTTC. The chain is built from TRBV9 and TRBJ2-5, with 8 positions matching TRBD2. Germline CDR1 is SGDLS and CDR2 is YYNGEE. Trimming cost V 0 bases and J 6 bases; bases outside gene matches: 7. CDR3 size: 15 residues. Variable domain in full (rest from reference TRBV9 and TRBJ2-5): DSGVTQTPKHLITATGQRVTLRCSPRSGDLSVYWYQQSLDQGLQFLIQYYNGEERAKGNILERFSAQQFPDLHSELNLSSLELGDSALYFCASSVGSGVPQTQYFGPGTRLLVL.

This clone was recorded a few times. The chain uses TRBV7-9 and TRBJ2-7, with 10 bases aligning to TRBD1. V lost 2 bases, J lost 1 base, and 11 bases stayed unmatched. Per germline, CDR1 SEHNR and CDR2 FQNEAQ (reference sequence). The CDR3 totals 18 residues. The CDR3 is CASSLLILGQGGSYEQYF. The CDR3 bases are TGTGCCAGCAGCTTACTGATTCTAGGACAGGGGGGGTCCTACGAGCAGTACTTC.

The V call is TRBV5-1, the J call TRBJ1-5; TRBD1 matches at 7 bases. J was trimmed by 4 bases and V by 4 bases; bases with no gene match: 11. The germline gives CDR1 SGHRS, CDR2 YFSETQ. The CDR3 totals 16 residues. The CDR3 is CASSPGTAYGNQPQHF. The CDR3 DNA sequence: TGCGCCAGCAGCCCCGGGACAGCCTACGGGAATCAGCCCCAGCATTTT.

This clone was picked up a small number of times. The rearrangement uses TRBV28 and TRBJ1-1; D is unclear. Germline V CDR1 and CDR2: MDHEN, SYDVKM. The CDR3 totals 14 residues. Trimming shortened V by 5 bases and J by 0 bases, and 10 bases separated the two germline ends. This CDR3 reads CASSRPNMNTEAFF. CDR3 coding DNA: TGTGCCAGCAGTCGACCGAACATGAACACTGAAGCTTTCTTT. Full variable domain (missing parts from reference TRBV28 and TRBJ1-1): DVKVTQSSRYLVKRTGEKVFLECVQDMDHENMFWYRQDPGLGLRLIYFSYDVKMKEKGDIPEGYSVSREKKERFSLILESASTNQTSMYLCASSRPNMNTEAFFGQGTRLTVV.

The chain combines TRBV29-1 with TRBJ1-2, with TRBD1 matching over 9 bases. The CDR3 loop spans 15 amino acids. Trimming cost V 2 bases and J 5 bases; bases outside gene matches: 9. CDR1 is SQVTM, CDR2 ANQGSEA, per germline. In DNA form, the CDR3 reads TGCAGCGTTGAAACCGGGACAGGGTCATCTTATGGCTACACCTTC. It codes for CSVETGTGSSYGYTF.